Listed here are 29 T cell receptor beta chains from one sample, sequenced in a study of beta chain features in type 1 diabetes. Expressed TCRB transcripts got sequenced, as all isolated RNA was reverse transcribed. Repertoires were generated with immunoSEQ multiplex PCR, while TCRdb's copy carries only in-frame clones and drops some. Of 300,000 to 350,000 clones listed, around 13% are singletons. The sequenced sample consisted of central memory CD4+ T cells from blood. All receptors derive from a man aged 30-40 years in good health.

V gene TRBV6-5 combines with J gene TRBJ1-5; D call uncertain. The CDR3 has 14 residues. Trimming shortened V by 2 bases and J by 1 base, and 6 bases separated the two germline ends. CDR1 and CDR2 (germline): MNHEY, SVGAGI. Written as DNA, the CDR3 is TGTGCCAGCAGTTACGGGCAGAGCAATCAGCCCCAGCATTTT. This translates into CASSYGQSNQPQHF.

A few counts support this clone. The CDR3 sequence: CASRDSYGYTF. The CDR3 nucleotides read TGTGCCAGCAGGGACAGCTATGGCTACACCTTC. The chain has TRBV6-1 and TRBJ1-2; the D gene is possibly TRBD1 (6 bases). Per the germline V gene, CDR1 is MNHNS and CDR2 is SASEGT. Trimming removed 6 bases from V and 4 bases from J, with 6 bases in between. The CDR3 loop spans 11 amino acids.

J is TRBJ1-2 and V is TRBV6-5, with D possibly matching TRBD1 (5 bases). The CDR3 is 13 amino acids. Between the trimmed V and J ends, which lost 8 bases and 5 bases, there was a span of 15 bases. Germline CDR1 reads MNHEY; CDR2 reads SVGAGI. DNA of the CDR3: TGTGCCAGCGCGGAGGGCGAGGGGTATGGCTACACCTTC. Residues: CASAEGEGYGYTF.

In this sample, this clone turned up a few times. This chain connects TRBV5-6 to TRBJ1-6, with 7 bases that match TRBD1. The germline CDR1 and CDR2 sequences are SGHDT and YYEEEE. This CDR3 is built from 15 residues. Germline trimming cut 2 bases from V and 8 bases from J; bases unmatched to any gene: 7. The chain's CDR3 is CASSFSGDSHSPLHF. For the CDR3, the DNA is TGTGCCAGCAGCTTCTCGGGGGACAGCCATTCACCCCTCCACTTT. The variable domain in full, completed from reference TRBV5-6 and TRBJ1-6, reads DAGVTQSPTHLIKTRGQQVTLRCSPKSGHDTVSWYQQALGQGPQFIFQYYEEEERQRGNFPDRFSGHQFPNYSSELNVNALLLGDSALYLCASSFSGDSHSPLHFGNGTRLTVT.

This clone was counted ten times or more. The chain uses TRBV27 and TRBJ2-7; D may be TRBD2 (7 bases). The CDR3 is made up of 11 amino acids. The V gene lost 4 bases and the J gene lost 12 bases, with 13 bases spanning the gap. Per the germline V gene, CDR1 is MNHEY and CDR2 is SMNVEV (reference sequence). The CDR3 spells CASSCARGLYV. In nucleotides, the CDR3 is TGTGCCAGCAGTTGCGCGCGGGGGCTGTACGTC.

In its sample, this clone was seen a few times. The V gene is TRBV9, the J gene TRBJ2-3, with a tentative D call TRBD2 (5 bases). V was shortened by 3 bases and J by 4 bases, with 12 bases between the two germline ends. This CDR3 comprises 14 residues. Germline assignment: CDR1 SGDLS and CDR2 YYNGEE. The CDR3 here is CASSALVGADTQYF. Here the CDR3 DNA reads TGTGCCAGCAGCGCACTAGTTGGGGCAGATACGCAGTATTTT.

On this clone itself: The same CDR3 is also encoded by other DNA sequences in this sample. V is TRBV27 and J is TRBJ2-6; 8 bases map to TRBD2. V was clipped by 2 bases and J by 2 bases; unmatched bases: 8. Germline-derived CDR1 and CDR2 are MNHEY and SMNVEV (reference sequence). The CDR3 contains 18 residues. CDR3 residues: CASSLSGSGAAGANVLTF. The CDR3 DNA reads TGTGCCAGCAGTTTAAGCGGTAGCGGGGCAGCTGGGGCCAACGTCCTGACTTTC.

The chain has TRBV4-1 and TRBJ1-5; no clear D. The CDR3 length is 12 residues. Between the trimmed V and J ends, which lost 2 bases and 3 bases, there was a span of 2 bases. CDR1 is MGHRA and CDR2 is YSYEKL in the germline V gene. The CDR3 here is CASSQPNQPQHF. The CDR3 nucleotides are TGCGCCAGCAGCCAACCCAATCAGCCCCAGCATTTT.

This clone was counted only a few times. This sequence joins TRBV5-5 and TRBJ2-7; 7 nucleotides line up with TRBD1. Trimming at V came to 2 bases and at J to 6 bases, leaving 11 bases not matched to a gene. The CDR3 is 15 residues long. Germline lookup yields CDR1 SGHKS and CDR2 YYEKEE (reference sequence). CDR3 residues: CASSFLTTGRLEQYV. As DNA, the CDR3 is TGTGCCAGCAGCTTCCTCACGACAGGGAGACTCGAGCAGTACGTC.

The chain joins TRBV29-1 to TRBJ2-7; D may be TRBD2 (6 bases). CDR1 is SQVTM, CDR2 ANQGSEA, per germline. V was shortened by 7 bases and J by 5 bases, with 24 bases between the two germline ends. This CDR3 comprises 15 residues. CDR3 sequence: CSGLEWGVSPNEQYF. CDR3 bases: TGCAGCGGCCTGGAGTGGGGGGTCTCCCCAAACGAGCAGTACTTC.

There are a few counts of this clone. CDR3 region: CASSLDPPARGSNQPQHF. The CDR3 region has the DNA TGTGCCAGCAGCTTGGACCCCCCGGCGAGGGGTAGCAATCAGCCCCAGCATTTT. V gene TRBV5-4 combines with J gene TRBJ1-5; D is possibly TRBD1 (5 bases). V gave up 0 bases and J gave up 0 bases, with 16 bases separating them. Germline V lookup: CDR1 SGHNT, CDR2 YYREEE (reference sequence). The length of the CDR3 is 18 residues.

This chain links TRBV19 with TRBJ2-7; either TRBD1 or TRBD2 may fit D (6 bases each). The CDR3 covers 13 residues. From germline, CDR1 is LNHDA and CDR2 SQIVND (reference sequence). V shed 4 bases and J shed 5 bases, with 12 bases lying between them. CDR3 residues: CASSTEGGHEQYF. The DNA of the CDR3 is TGTGCCAGTAGTACGGAGGGGGGCCACGAGCAGTACTTC. Using reference TRBV19 and TRBJ2-7 for the parts outside the CDR3, the full variable domain is DGGITQSPKYLFRKEGQNVTLSCEQNLNHDAMYWYRQDPGQGLRLIYYSQIVNDFQKGDIAEGYSVSREKKESFPLTVTSAQKNPTAFYLCASSTEGGHEQYFGPGTRLTVT.

The table lists this clone with a few counts. The rearrangement joins TRBV20-1 to TRBJ2-5; no clear D gene. The J call may be wrong; the DNA end is better matched by TRBJ2-7. The CDR3 spans 11 residues. The germline CDR1 and CDR2 sequences are DFQATT and SNEGSKA (reference sequence). The CDR3 DNA sequence: TGCAGTGCCGGACGCAGCTACGAGCAGTACTTC. Translated: CSAGRSYEQYF.

This clone showed up just a few times. This chain uses TRBV27 with TRBJ2-2, with D unclear. This CDR3 contains 13 residues. Germline lookup yields CDR1 MNHEY and CDR2 SMNVEV (reference sequence). Trimming took off 3 bases at V and 7 bases at J, with 9 bases between the two ends. The CDR3 reads CASSLSWGGELFF. In DNA, the CDR3 is TGTGCCAGCAGTTTGTCGTGGGGCGGGGAGCTGTTTTTT.

There are many counts of this clone. This chain links TRBV5-4 with TRBJ2-1, with D unclear. This CDR3 contains 13 residues. With 3 bases removed from V and 5 bases from J, the gap between germline ends came to 9 bases. CDR1 is SGHNT and CDR2 is YYREEE in the germline V gene (reference sequence). CDR3 coding DNA: TGTGCCAGCAGCTCCCGGTCTAACAATGAGCAGTTCTTC. Translated: CASSSRSNNEQFF.

This clone was detected many times. Here the CDR3 DNA reads TGTGCCAGCAGCCCGGACAGGGTCTATCAGCCCCAGCATTTT. It encodes CASSPDRVYQPQHF. The V gene is TRBV7-2, the J gene TRBJ1-5, with 8 bases that match TRBD1. Trimming took 5 bases from V and 5 from J; bases not matched to a gene: 5. The length of the CDR3 is 14 residues. CDR1 is SGHTA, CDR2 FQGNSA, per germline.

Ten or more counts support this clone. The rearrangement joins TRBV19 to TRBJ2-7, with D uncertain. Germline V CDR1 and CDR2: LNHDA, SQIVND (reference sequence). The CDR3 consists of 10 residues. CDR3 DNA: TGTGAGCGTCCGGGCTACGAGCAGTACTTC. Amino acid sequence: CERPGYEQYF.

This clone was counted between two and nine times. CDR3 sequence (DNA): TGTGCCAGCAACCTCGGGACAAGTAATTCACCCCTCCACTTT. This codes for CASNLGTSNSPLHF. The V and J genes are TRBV6-1 and TRBJ1-6, with D maybe TRBD1 (6 bases). The V and J ends lost 7 bases and 6 bases respectively, with 13 bases between them. Germline CDR1 reads MNHNS; CDR2 reads SASEGT. This CDR3 comprises 14 residues.

This clone has a handful of counts. This chain joins TRBV5-6 and TRBJ2-2; no clear D gene. The CDR3 totals 11 residues. Trimming took off 2 bases at V and 6 bases at J, with 2 bases between the two ends. Germline CDR1 and CDR2: SGHDT and YYEEEE. Here the CDR3 DNA reads TGTGCCAGCAGCTTTGCCGGGGAGCTGTTTTTT. This codes for CASSFAGELFF.

This clone was counted only a few times. The chain combines TRBV2 with TRBJ1-5, with a possible D match to TRBD1 (5 bases). From germline, CDR1 is SNHLY and CDR2 FYNNEI. Trimming left V 3 bases short and J 7 bases short, with 13 bases between. CDR3 size: 14 residues. The CDR3: CASSERQFNQPQHF. The CDR3 DNA reads as TGTGCCAGCAGTGAGCGACAGTTCAACCAGCCCCAGCATTTT. The variable domain in full, with the rest retrieved from reference TRBV2 and TRBJ1-5, is EPEVTQTPSHQVTQMGQEVILRCVPISNHLYFYWYRQILGQKVEFLVSFYNNEISEKSEIFDDQFSVERPDGSNFTLKIRSTKLEDSAMYFCASSERQFNQPQHFGDGTRLSIL.

This clone was seen just once. The chain combines TRBV6-5 with TRBJ2-5; no definite D call. V dropped 4 bases and J dropped 5 bases, with 17 bases sitting between them. This CDR3 region has 15 residues. Germline assignment: CDR1 MNHEY and CDR2 SVGAGI. The CDR3 DNA reads as TGTGCCAGCAGTTGGCGTAGCTGGGGTGGGGAGACCCAGTACTTC. Amino acids: CASSWRSWGGETQYF.

This chain links TRBV4-1 with TRBJ2-7; 10 nucleotides align to TRBD2. Germline values: CDR1 MGHRA, CDR2 YSYEKL. Unmatched junction bases numbered 5, after V lost 0 bases and J lost 6 bases. The CDR3 covers 15 residues. CDR3 sequence reads: CASSQDGAGGLEQYF. The CDR3 DNA reads as TGCGCCAGCAGCCAAGATGGAGCGGGGGGGCTCGAGCAGTACTTC.

This clone was counted only a few times. This chain uses TRBV7-2 with TRBJ1-1, with a tentative D call TRBD1 (5 bases). CDR1 is SGHTA, CDR2 FQGNSA, per germline. The CDR3 is 13 residues long. V shed 6 bases and J shed 7 bases, with 15 bases lying between them. In DNA, the CDR3 is TGTGCCAGCAGTCTCGACAGAGGATTTGAAGCTTTCTTT. It encodes CASSLDRGFEAFF.

This clone was picked up a small number of times. The J gene is TRBJ2-3, the V gene TRBV11-3; D not resolved. V was shortened by 4 bases and J by 2 bases, with 7 bases between the two germline ends. The germline V gene encodes CDR1 SGHNT and CDR2 YENEEA. The CDR3 length is 13 residues. The CDR3 here is CASSSKFTDTQYF. The CDR3 coding sequence is TGTGCCAGCAGCTCCAAATTCACAGATACGCAGTATTTT.

J is TRBJ2-1 and V is TRBV5-4, with TRBD2 identical over 14 bases. V trimming: 4 bases; J trimming: 7 bases; junction bases outside the gene matches: 4. The CDR3 runs to 15 residues. Germline V lookup: CDR1 SGHNT, CDR2 YYREEE (reference sequence). The CDR3, as DNA: TGTGCCAGCAGCCCTGGGACTAGCGGGAGTAATGAGCAGTTCTTC. This sequence encodes CASSPGTSGSNEQFF.

In this sample, this clone turned up a few times. This sequence joins TRBV7-2 and TRBJ2-5; D gene unclear. Trimming stripped 1 base from V and 3 bases from J, with 3 bases between. CDR3 length: 12 amino acids. CDR1 is SGHTA and CDR2 is FQGNSA in the germline V gene. This CDR3 reads CASSLEKETQYF. For the CDR3, the DNA is TGTGCCAGCAGCTTAGAGAAAGAGACCCAGTACTTC.

This chain connects TRBV5-1 to TRBJ2-5; the match to TRBD2 covers 7 bases. V shed 5 bases, J shed 1 base, and the junction held 11 bases outside the gene matches. Germline V lookup: CDR1 SGHRS, CDR2 YFSETQ. The CDR3 has 16 amino acids. The CDR3 DNA reads TGCGCCAGCAGTTTTCAGCGGGGAGCCACCCAAGAGACCCAGTACTTC. It is translated as CASSFQRGATQETQYF. The full variable domain, completed using reference TRBV5-1 and TRBJ2-5, is KAGVTQTPRYLIKTRGQQVTLSCSPISGHRSVSWYQQTPGQGLQFLFEYFSETQRNKGNFPGRFSGRQFSNSRSEMNVSTLELGDSALYLCASSFQRGATQETQYFGPGTRLLVL.

This rearrangement joins TRBV19 to TRBJ1-1; D is undetermined. The CDR3 sequence is 13 residues long. Per germline, CDR1 LNHDA and CDR2 SQIVND (reference sequence). V lost 7 bases to trimming and J lost 5 bases, with 14 bases between them. CDR3 coding DNA: TGTGCCAGTAATGGGCACGGAAGAACTGAAGCTTTCTTT. This translates into CASNGHGRTEAFF.

The chain's CDR3 is CASRNRGRLDTQYF. In DNA, the CDR3 is TGTGCCAGTAGAAACAGGGGGCGGTTGGATACGCAGTATTTT. The V and J genes are TRBV19 and TRBJ2-3; the match to TRBD1 covers 9 bases. The junction had 7 bases not matched to a gene; V was cut back by 6 bases and J by 6 bases. Germline-derived CDR1 and CDR2 are LNHDA and SQIVND (reference sequence). The CDR3 has 14 residues.